This record looks at one TCR beta chain sequence and its context. Random hexamers primed reverse transcription of about 0.45 to 1 ug RNA. The amplification used immunoSEQ multiplex PCR on TCR beta CDR3; it spanned 54 Vbeta and 13 Jbeta. From the immunoSEQ multiplex PCR reads, TCRdb called clonotypes with MiXCR, one entry per CDR3 protein. In the table there are some 300,000 distinct CDR3 sequences, about nine tenths of which are singletons. The CDR3 covers 18 residues. Germline CDR1 LGHNA, CDR2 YNFKEQ. The V segment lost 1 base and the J segment 0 bases; nucleotides outside the gene matches: 6. This record belongs to a study of CD8 T cells in Susac syndrome.

The chain uses TRBV4-2 and TRBJ2-1; 10 bases are shared with TRBD2. The clonotype comes from a human donor with multiple sclerosis. The source material was CD8+ T cells from PBMCs. CDR3: CASSQGLAGGSSYNEQFF. CDR3 in DNA: TGTGCCAGCAGCCAAGGACTAGCGGGTGGGAGCTCCTACAATGAGCAGTTCTTC.